The following is a TCR beta chain sequence with its context. The sample belongs to a study of blood T cell repertoires in COVID-19. Cohorts were assigned according to the clinical history that participants reported. Original processing notes: It was from reference gene primer amplification that nucleated cell counts were estimated. The data were produced by immunoSEQ multiplex PCR, yet TCRdb's version contains in-frame clones alone and is incomplete. V and J calls and clone size are copied from that table; D and trimming were computed from the DNA. The data hold about 160,000 clones, with about 85% observed a single time. Germline CDR1 is SGHRS and CDR2 is YFSETQ. Trimming pared 0 bases from V and 2 bases from J, leaving 8 bases between. The CDR3 has 14 amino acids.

The gene calls are TRBV5-1 and TRBJ1-1, with D unresolved. The receptor comes from a woman aged 40 to 50 who had been exposed to COVID-19. Sequenced input: PBMCs or T cells enriched from blood (not recorded which). CDR3 in amino acids: CASSLALANTEAFF. The CDR3 DNA is TGCGCCAGCAGCTTGGCCCTGGCCAACACTGAAGCTTTCTTT.